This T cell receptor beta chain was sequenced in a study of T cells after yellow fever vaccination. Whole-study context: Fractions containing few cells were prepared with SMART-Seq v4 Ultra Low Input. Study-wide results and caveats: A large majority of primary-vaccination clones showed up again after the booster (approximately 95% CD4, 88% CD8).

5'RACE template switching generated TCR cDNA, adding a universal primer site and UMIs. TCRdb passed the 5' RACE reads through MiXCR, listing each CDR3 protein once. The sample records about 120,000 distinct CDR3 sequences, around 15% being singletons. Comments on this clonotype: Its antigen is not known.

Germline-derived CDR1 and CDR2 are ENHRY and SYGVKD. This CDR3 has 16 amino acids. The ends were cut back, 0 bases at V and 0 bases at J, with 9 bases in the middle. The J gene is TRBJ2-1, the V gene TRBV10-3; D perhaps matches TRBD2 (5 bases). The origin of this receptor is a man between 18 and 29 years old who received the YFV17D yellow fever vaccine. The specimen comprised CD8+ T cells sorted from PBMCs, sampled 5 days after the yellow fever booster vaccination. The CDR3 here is CAISESRGSSYNEQFF. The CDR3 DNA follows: TGTGCCATCAGTGAGTCTAGAGGGAGCTCCTACAATGAGCAGTTCTTC.